These 19 T cell receptor beta chains originate from one sample sequenced in a study of blood T cell repertoires in COVID-19 (dated by TCRdb to about 2020). Library construction relied on the immunoSEQ multiplex PCR assay. TCRdb carries this immuneACCESS record with in-frame sequences only. Its versions omit some clonotypes, under half of them owing to an unresolved V gene in the studies checked, with the rest unexplained. The sample yields about 150,000 clones; around 84% were counted once. The ten largest clones take up approximately 9.7% of the sample. Sequenced: peripheral blood. These receptors all come from a woman aged 45 to 65 with acute or convalescent COVID-19.

This sequence joins TRBV4-3 and TRBJ1-2, with D hard to call. From germline, CDR1 is LGHNA and CDR2 YSLEER. V was clipped by 4 bases and J by 4 bases, with 13 bases between them. This CDR3 comprises 14 residues. CDR3 region: CASSPTGSLYGYTF. In DNA, the CDR3 is TGCGCCAGCAGCCCCACCGGGTCCCTCTATGGCTACACCTTC.

This clone turned up a few times. V is TRBV3-1 (or the pseudogene TRBV3-2) and J is TRBJ1-6; TRBD1 matches 9 bases. This CDR3 is built from 15 residues. Trimming at V came to 6 bases and at J to 7 bases, leaving 7 bases not matched to a gene. The V gene's germline CDR1 is LGHDT and CDR2 YNNKEL (reference sequence). This CDR3 is CASRSTGGGNSPLHF. The CDR3 bases are TGTGCCAGCAGATCAACAGGGGGCGGCAATTCACCCCTCCACTTT.

The chain links TRBV5-1 to TRBJ2-1; unclear D gene. Germline CDR1 reads SGHRS; CDR2 reads YFSETQ. The CDR3 is 12 amino acids. The germline V and J ends were trimmed by 2 bases and 5 bases, with 5 bases remaining between them. CDR3 sequence: CASSFGNNEQFF. For the CDR3, the DNA is TGCGCCAGCAGCTTTGGCAACAATGAGCAGTTCTTC. The full variable domain, its missing parts supplied by reference TRBV5-1 and TRBJ2-1, is KAGVTQTPRYLIKTRGQQVTLSCSPISGHRSVSWYQQTPGQGLQFLFEYFSETQRNKGNFPGRFSGRQFSNSRSEMNVSTLELGDSALYLCASSFGNNEQFFGPGTRLTVL.

The rearrangement joins TRBV7-3 to TRBJ2-7; 9 nucleotides agree with TRBD1. V gave up 1 base and J gave up 2 bases; unmatched junction bases: 6. This CDR3 comprises 16 residues. Germline V gene data show CDR1 as SGHTA and CDR2 as FQGTGA. This chain's CDR3 is CASSLMSQGAAYEQYF. The CDR3 coding sequence is TGTGCCAGCAGCTTAATGTCACAGGGGGCTGCCTACGAGCAGTACTTC.

The rearrangement joins TRBV5-1 to TRBJ1-4; 10 nucleotides agree with TRBD1. The germline CDR1 and CDR2 sequences are SGHRS and YFSETQ. The CDR3 extends over 15 amino acids. With 1 base clipped from V and 8 bases from J, the junction kept 5 bases outside the gene matches. Here the CDR3 reads CASSLLGTGEEKLFF. As DNA, the CDR3 is TGCGCCAGCAGCTTGTTAGGGACAGGGGAAGAAAAACTGTTTTTT.

The chain combines TRBV5-1 with TRBJ1-6, with TRBD1 identical over 7 bases. Germline values: CDR1 SGHRS, CDR2 YFSETQ. V dropped 4 bases and J dropped 6; count of bases not matched to a gene: 7. This CDR3 spans 15 amino acids. For the CDR3, the DNA is TGCGCCAGCAGCCCCACTGGACAGGTTAATTCACCCCTCCACTTT. Protein: CASSPTGQVNSPLHF.

The chain recombines TRBV5-1 with TRBJ1-2, with 7 nucleotides matching TRBD1. Unmatched junction bases numbered 9, after V lost 3 bases and J lost 7 bases. Germline CDR1 SGHRS, CDR2 YFSETQ. The CDR3 spans 14 residues. CDR3 DNA: TGCGCCAGCAGCTCCCAAACACAGGGGCTTGGCTACACCTTC. Protein product: CASSSQTQGLGYTF.

The rearrangement uses TRBV3-1 (or the pseudogene TRBV3-2) and TRBJ2-7, with D perhaps matching TRBD2 (5 bases). The germline gives CDR1 LGHDT, CDR2 YNNKEL (reference sequence). The germline V and J ends were trimmed by 4 bases and 3 bases, with 10 bases remaining between them. The CDR3 is made up of 13 amino acids. CDR3 protein: CASSPGRGYEQYF. DNA for the CDR3: TGTGCCAGCAGCCCAGGCCGGGGCTACGAGCAGTACTTC.

The CDR3 reads CASSRWDRSNSGNTIYF. CDR3 coding DNA: TGTGCCAGCAGTAGATGGGACAGAAGCAACTCTGGAAACACCATATATTTT. J is TRBJ1-3 and V is TRBV6-6, with 7 positions matching TRBD1. Per germline, CDR1 MNHNY and CDR2 SVGAGI (reference sequence). The CDR3 is 17 amino acids. The J segment lost 0 bases and the V segment lost 5 bases, leaving 10 bases of the junction unmatched.

This sequence joins TRBV29-1 and TRBJ2-7; 8 positions match TRBD1. CDR1 is SQVTM and CDR2 is ANQGSEA in the germline V gene. Unmatched junction bases numbered 4, after V lost 1 base and J lost 5 bases. CDR3 size: 13 residues. The CDR3: CSVEGAGGNEQYF. The CDR3 DNA sequence: TGCAGCGTTGAAGGGGCAGGGGGCAACGAGCAGTACTTC.

The chain joins TRBV24-1 to TRBJ2-3; TRBD1 matches 7 bases. The CDR3 has 13 residues. Germline V CDR1 and CDR2: KGHDR, SFDVKD. With 9 bases clipped from V and 2 bases from J, the junction kept 4 bases outside the gene matches. CDR3 protein: CATRDSTTDTQYF. The CDR3 nucleotides read TGTGCCACCCGGGACAGTACCACAGATACGCAGTATTTT.

This chain uses TRBV19 with TRBJ1-1; 9 bases are shared with TRBD1. V shed 10 bases and J 5 bases; nucleotides not matched to a gene: 8. Germline V lookup: CDR1 LNHDA, CDR2 SQIVND (reference sequence). This CDR3 region has 13 residues. The CDR3 DNA follows: TGTGCCACAAGCCGGGACAGGGATACTGAAGCTTTCTTT. It translates to CATSRDRDTEAFF.

The V call is TRBV4-2, the J call TRBJ1-2; tentative D call: TRBD1 (6 bases). The CDR3 has 15 residues. Trimming removed 7 bases at V and 4 bases at J, with 19 bases between. CDR1 LGHNA and CDR2 YNFKEQ come from the germline V gene. The DNA of the CDR3 is TGTGCCAGCACCGAGTCTAACAGGGAGCCCTATGGCTACACCTTC. As protein: CASTESNREPYGYTF.

The V call is TRBV9, the J call TRBJ2-4, with D maybe TRBD2 (6 bases). The CDR3 spans 17 residues. Per germline, CDR1 SGDLS and CDR2 YYNGEE. The V end lost 9 bases, the J end lost 0 bases, and 22 bases lay between the germline ends. The CDR3 coding sequence is TGTGCCACCCTCCGGGAGCGGTCCGAACTAGCCAAAAACATTCAGTACTTC. It specifies CATLRERSELAKNIQYF.

The chain carries TRBV20-1 and TRBJ1-3; weak D call: TRBD1 (6 bases). V was cut by 3 bases and J by 3 bases, with 9 bases left in between. This CDR3 has 13 amino acids. Germline CDR1 and CDR2: DFQATT and SNEGSKA (reference sequence). The CDR3 DNA is TGCAGTGCTAGTCGGACAGATGGAAACACCATATATTTT. Protein sequence: CSASRTDGNTIYF.

As to this clone: Other DNA sequences within the sample encode an identical CDR3. The chain employs TRBV5-4 and TRBJ2-1; TRBD2 agrees at 8 bases. Looked up from germline, CDR1 is SGHNT and CDR2 is YYREEE (reference sequence). This CDR3 spans 16 amino acids. The ends lost 4 bases at V and 0 bases at J; junction bases unmatched: 6. CDR3 protein: CASSLAGPSSYNEQFF. CDR3 in DNA: TGTGCCAGCAGCCTAGCGGGCCCGAGCTCCTACAATGAGCAGTTCTTC.

V gene TRBV19 combines with J gene TRBJ1-1; D may be TRBD1 (5 bases). The CDR3 contains 15 residues. Germline V gene lookup returns CDR1 LNHDA and CDR2 SQIVND (reference sequence). V was trimmed by 6 bases and J by 4 bases, leaving 18 bases between them. The chain's CDR3 is CASRPESGGGTEAFF. CDR3 DNA: TGTGCCAGTAGACCAGAGAGCGGGGGGGGCACTGAAGCTTTCTTT.

The chain links TRBV4-2 to TRBJ2-5, with 10 bases that match TRBD2. CDR1 and CDR2 from the germline V gene are LGHNA and YNFKEQ. The CDR3 is 16 amino acids. The V and J ends lost 1 base and 4 bases, in that order; junction bases with no gene match: 6. The CDR3 nucleotides read TGTGCCAGCAGCCAAGGGGGGACTAGCGCGTCAGAGACCCAGTACTTC. It specifies CASSQGGTSASETQYF.

The rearrangement joins TRBV10-3 to TRBJ2-5; tentatively, D is TRBD1 (6 bases). The CDR3 is 15 amino acids. Germline V gene sequence: CDR1 ENHRY, CDR2 SYGVKD. The V end was cut by 7 bases, the J end by 4 bases, with 19 bases between. The CDR3 spells CAIKPGQEVRETQYF. CDR3 sequence (DNA): TGTGCCATCAAACCGGGACAAGAAGTTAGAGAGACCCAGTACTTC.